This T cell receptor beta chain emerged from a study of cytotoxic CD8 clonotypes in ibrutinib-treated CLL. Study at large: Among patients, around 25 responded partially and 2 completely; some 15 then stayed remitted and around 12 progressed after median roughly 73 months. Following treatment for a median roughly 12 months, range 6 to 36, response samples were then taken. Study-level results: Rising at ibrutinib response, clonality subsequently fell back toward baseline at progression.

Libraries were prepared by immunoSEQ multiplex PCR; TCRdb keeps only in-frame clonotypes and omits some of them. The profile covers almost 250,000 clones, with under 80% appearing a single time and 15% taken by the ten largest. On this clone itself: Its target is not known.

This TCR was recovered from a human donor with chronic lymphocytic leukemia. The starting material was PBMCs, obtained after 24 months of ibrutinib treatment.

CDR3 region: CAWRQGAINEQYF. The CDR3, as DNA: TGTGCCTGGAGGCAGGGGGCGATAAACGAGCAGTACTTC. The gene calls are TRBV30 and TRBJ2-7; 8 bases are a match to TRBD1. The CDR3 sequence is 13 residues long. Trimming took 3 bases from V and 5 from J; bases not matched to a gene: 6. CDR1 and CDR2 (germline): GTSNPN, SVGIG (reference sequence).